The 27 T cell receptor beta chains below come from one sample, sequenced in a study of cytomegalovirus exposure and HLA in healthy donors. TCRdb keeps only in-frame clones here, not all; method: immunoSEQ multiplex PCR. The repertoire has some 44,000 clones, approximately 90% of them found once; the top ten carry 5.5% to 6.5%. The sequenced material came from PBMCs. The source of these receptors is a man between 18 and 29 years old in good health and CMV-seronegative.

This chain uses TRBV19 with TRBJ1-2; 11 positions agree with TRBD1. V lost 7 bases to trimming and J lost 4 bases; unmatched junction nucleotides: 5. CDR3 length equals 14 residues. Germline values: CDR1 LNHDA, CDR2 SQIVND (reference sequence). Written as DNA, the CDR3 is TGTGCCAGTAAGGGACAGGGGGTCTTCTATGGCTACACCTTC. Residues: CASKGQGVFYGYTF. Drawing the rest from reference TRBV19 and TRBJ1-2, the complete variable domain is DGGITQSPKYLFRKEGQNVTLSCEQNLNHDAMYWYRQDPGQGLRLIYYSQIVNDFQKGDIAEGYSVSREKKESFPLTVTSAQKNPTAFYLCASKGQGVFYGYTFGSGTRLTVV.

V and J are TRBV27 and TRBJ2-1, with a tentative D call TRBD2 (5 bases). This CDR3 is 12 amino acids long. The germline V and J ends were trimmed by 3 bases and 7 bases, with 7 bases remaining between them. Germline lookup yields CDR1 MNHEY and CDR2 SMNVEV (reference sequence). CDR3 region: CASSFGLNEQFF. In DNA form, the CDR3 reads TGTGCCAGCAGTTTCGGACTGAATGAGCAGTTCTTC.

V gene TRBV7-9 combines with J gene TRBJ1-2, with D tentatively TRBD1 (6 bases). The germline gives CDR1 SEHNR, CDR2 FQNEAQ (reference sequence). V was pared by 6 bases and J by 6 bases, with 17 bases between. This CDR3 is built from 14 residues. The CDR3 protein is CASSFATQGNGYTF. The CDR3 coding sequence is TGTGCCAGCAGTTTCGCGACACAGGGAAATGGCTACACCTTC. Drawing the rest from reference TRBV7-9 and TRBJ1-2, the complete variable domain is DTGVSQNPRHKITKRGQNVTFRCDPISEHNRLYWYRQTLGQGPEFLTYFQNEAQLEKSRLLSDRFSAERPKGSFSTLEIQRTEQGDSAMYLCASSFATQGNGYTFGSGTRLTVV.

The chain combines TRBV6-9 with TRBJ2-1, with TRBD1 as a possible D gene (6 bases). Trimming stripped 3 bases from V and 8 bases from J, with 17 bases between. The CDR3 spans 15 residues. From germline, CDR1 is MNHGY and CDR2 SVAAGI. The CDR3 nucleotides read TGTGCCAGCAGTTACTCCTGGGGGCATGCCGATGAGCAGTTCTTC. Encoded protein: CASSYSWGHADEQFF.

The V gene is TRBV18, the J gene TRBJ1-2; 7 nucleotides align to TRBD1. V lost 2 bases and J lost 8; bases outside the gene matches: 2. This CDR3 spans 12 amino acids. Germline values: CDR1 KGHSH, CDR2 LQKENI. The CDR3 coding sequence is TGTGCCAGCTCACCAACAGGGGAGGGCTACACCTTC. It codes for CASSPTGEGYTF.

The chain is built from TRBV4-3 and TRBJ2-7; D is uncertain. The CDR3 runs to 14 residues. Germline CDR1 reads LGHNA; CDR2 reads YSLEER. Trimming pared 0 bases from V and 5 bases from J, leaving 11 bases between. The CDR3 region has the DNA TGCGCCAGCAGCCAAGAAAGCTTGAGCCACGAGCAGTACTTC. Protein: CASSQESLSHEQYF.

This clone was counted a single time. J is TRBJ2-7 and V is TRBV25-1, with a possible D match to TRBD1 (7 bases). This CDR3 is built from 13 residues. Germline CDR1 reads MGHDK; CDR2 reads SYGVNS. V dropped 5 bases and J dropped 6 bases, with 14 bases sitting between them. CDR3 sequence reads: CASSLSQGGEQYF. DNA for the CDR3: TGTGCCAGCAGTTTATCCCAGGGGGGCGAGCAGTACTTC.

The J gene is TRBJ2-7, the V gene TRBV12-5; perhaps TRBD2 as D (7 bases). This CDR3 spans 15 amino acids. V gave up 1 base and J gave up 2 bases, with 12 bases separating them. CDR1 LGHNT and CDR2 FRNRAP come from the germline V gene. CDR3 nucleotides: TGTGCTAGTGGTTTGGAGGGGGGGCTGACCTACGAGCAGTACTTC. Protein sequence: CASGLEGGLTYEQYF.

J is TRBJ1-5 and V is TRBV18; D is ambiguous. CDR3 length equals 15 residues. CDR1 is KGHSH and CDR2 is LQKENI in the germline V gene. V dropped 1 base and J dropped 4 bases, with 11 bases sitting between them. Here the CDR3 reads CASSPLGTENQPQHF. The DNA for the CDR3 is TGTGCCAGCTCACCACTAGGCACAGAGAATCAGCCCCAGCATTTT.

The rearrangement joins TRBV7-3 to TRBJ2-6, with D possibly TRBD2 on 6 matching bases. The CDR3 is 16 amino acids. CDR1 SGHTA and CDR2 FQGTGA come from the germline V gene. V gave up 0 bases and J gave up 2 bases, with 8 bases separating them. The CDR3 reads CASSLTRGAGANVLTF. CDR3 DNA: TGTGCCAGCAGCTTAACGCGGGGAGCTGGGGCCAACGTCCTGACTTTC.

The chain employs TRBV5-1 and TRBJ1-1; possible D gene TRBD1, 6 bases. V was cut by 4 bases and J by 4 bases, with 11 bases left in between. The CDR3 covers 13 residues. The V gene's germline CDR1 is SGHRS and CDR2 YFSETQ. In DNA form, the CDR3 reads TGCGCCAGCAGCACACAGGGAGCCACTGAAGCTTTCTTT. Residues: CASSTQGATEAFF.

The chain is built from TRBV6-5 and TRBJ1-6; D not resolved. Germline V lookup: CDR1 MNHEY, CDR2 SVGAGI. The CDR3 runs to 13 residues. V gave up 5 bases and J gave up 7 bases, with 9 bases separating them. CDR3 coding DNA: TGTGCCAGCAGTGACACAGAAAATTCACCCCTCCACTTT. Its translation is CASSDTENSPLHF.

This clone was seen once. In nucleotides, the CDR3 is TGTGCCAGCAGCGCCACCCCGGCTCCACGGGGCACCGGGGAGCTGTTTTTT. It translates to CASSATPAPRGTGELFF. The chain has TRBV9 and TRBJ2-2; D is possibly TRBD2 (5 bases). There are 17 residues in the CDR3. Trimming took off 3 bases at V and 4 bases at J, with 19 bases between the two ends. Germline V gives CDR1 SGDLS, CDR2 YYNGEE.

The chain carries TRBV19 and TRBJ1-2; no clear D gene. Germline CDR1 and CDR2: LNHDA and SQIVND (reference sequence). With 1 base removed from V and 2 bases from J, the gap between germline ends came to 8 bases. The CDR3 covers 14 residues. The chain's CDR3 is CASSIVGGNYGYTF. CDR3 in DNA: TGTGCCAGTAGTATAGTCGGCGGGAACTATGGCTACACCTTC.

This chain uses TRBV19 with TRBJ1-2, with 9 bases that match TRBD1. The CDR3 has 14 amino acids. V dropped 4 bases and J dropped 4; count of bases not matched to a gene: 4. The germline gives CDR1 LNHDA, CDR2 SQIVND (reference sequence). CDR3 residues: CASSTTGGVYGYTF. The CDR3 bases are TGTGCCAGTAGTACTACAGGGGGCGTCTATGGCTACACCTTC.

V gene TRBV18 combines with J gene TRBJ2-7, with D possibly matching TRBD1 (6 bases). This CDR3 is built from 15 residues. Trimming shortened V by 4 bases and J by 3 bases, and 16 bases separated the two germline ends. Germline CDR1 KGHSH, CDR2 LQKENI. The CDR3 loop is CASSRSGVANYEQYF. The CDR3 DNA sequence: TGTGCCAGCTCACGATCAGGGGTGGCCAACTACGAGCAGTACTTC.

This chain connects TRBV29-1 to TRBJ2-1, with 9 bases aligning to TRBD2. Trimming removed 1 base from V and 3 bases from J; junction bases left unmatched: 10. The germline CDR1 and CDR2 sequences are SQVTM and ANQGSEA. This CDR3 contains 17 residues. CDR3 sequence reads: CSVEGGGTSFFYNEQFF. CDR3 sequence (DNA): TGCAGCGTTGAAGGGGGGGGGACTAGCTTTTTCTACAATGAGCAGTTCTTC.

The chain employs TRBV5-1 and TRBJ1-2; a possible D gene is TRBD1 (6 bases). V shed 8 bases and J shed 8 bases, with 16 bases lying between them. This CDR3 has 12 amino acids. CDR1 and CDR2 (germline): SGHRS, YFSETQ. This CDR3 is CASAQGGGGYTF. CDR3 DNA sequence: TGCGCCAGTGCACAGGGTGGTGGAGGCTACACCTTC.

CDR3 in amino acids: CASSLKDRGRAGELFF. DNA of the CDR3: TGTGCCAGCAGTTTAAAGGACAGGGGGCGCGCCGGGGAGCTGTTTTTT. The rearrangement links TRBV27 to TRBJ2-2, with TRBD1 identical over 11 bases. V lost 2 bases and J lost 6; bases outside the gene matches: 5. This CDR3 region has 16 residues. Germline CDR1 MNHEY, CDR2 SMNVEV (reference sequence).

The rearrangement uses TRBV7-2 and TRBJ2-7; D possibly corresponds to TRBD2 (6 bases). The germline CDR1 and CDR2 sequences are SGHTA and FQGNSA. This CDR3 region has 14 residues. The V end lost 1 base, the J end lost 3 bases, and 10 bases lay between the germline ends. Here the CDR3 reads CASSLGDSGYEQYF. The DNA for the CDR3 is TGTGCCAGCAGCTTAGGGGATAGCGGCTACGAGCAGTACTTC.

The V call is TRBV7-2, the J call TRBJ2-3, with 8 bases aligning to TRBD2. The V gene's germline CDR1 is SGHTA and CDR2 FQGNSA. The length of the CDR3 is 13 residues. J lost 2 bases, V lost 8 bases, and 3 bases had no gene match. The CDR3 here is CASGGGTTDTQYF. The CDR3 nucleotides are TGTGCCAGCGGCGGGGGGACCACAGATACGCAGTATTTT.

The V call is TRBV6-5, the J call TRBJ2-5, with no clear D. CDR3 length: 12 amino acids. Germline lookup yields CDR1 MNHEY and CDR2 SVGAGI. The V and J ends lost 2 bases and 5 bases respectively, with 6 bases between them. CDR3 DNA sequence: TGTGCCAGCAGTTACACGAGGGAGACCCAGTACTTC. Amino acids: CASSYTRETQYF.

The V call is TRBV19, the J call TRBJ2-1, with TRBD1 matching over 8 bases. This CDR3 region has 14 residues. CDR1 LNHDA and CDR2 SQIVND come from the germline V gene (reference sequence). V lost 7 bases and J lost 2; bases outside the gene matches: 4. The CDR3 DNA sequence: TGTGCCAGTACTGGACAGGGAGCCTACAATGAGCAGTTCTTC. As protein: CASTGQGAYNEQFF.

The chain recombines TRBV5-5 with TRBJ2-3; 8 positions agree with TRBD2. In germline, CDR1 is SGHKS, CDR2 YYEKEE (reference sequence). The CDR3 runs 14 residues. The ends lost 3 bases at V and 3 bases at J; junction bases unmatched: 3. CDR3 loop: CASSSTSGTDTQYF. The CDR3 DNA is TGTGCCAGCAGCTCAACTAGCGGAACAGATACGCAGTATTTT.

The J gene is TRBJ1-3, the V gene TRBV6-1; no clear D gene. The germline CDR1 and CDR2 sequences are MNHNS and SASEGT. There are 13 residues in the CDR3. Trimming took off 6 bases at V and 0 bases at J, with 6 bases between the two ends. CDR3 nucleotide sequence: TGTGCCAGCAGCCCCCACTCTGGAAACACCATATATTTT. Protein sequence: CASSPHSGNTIYF.

The CDR3 reads CASSATTNNEQFF. CDR3 DNA: TGTGCCAGCAGTGCGACTACAAACAATGAGCAGTTCTTC. This chain connects TRBV6-6 to TRBJ2-1, with D perhaps TRBD2 (5 bases). The CDR3 runs 13 residues. Trimming cost V 5 bases and J 5 bases, with 10 bases left between them. CDR1 is MNHNY and CDR2 is SVGAGI in the germline V gene (reference sequence).

This chain joins TRBV4-1 and TRBJ1-1; unclear D gene. V lost 0 bases and J lost 5, with 10 bases in between. CDR3 size: 14 residues. The germline gives CDR1 MGHRA, CDR2 YSYEKL. CDR3 bases: TGCGCCAGCAGCCAAGATTACGGGGTTACTGAAGCTTTCTTT. It translates to CASSQDYGVTEAFF.